One and the same sample provided the 26 T cell receptor beta chains below, sequenced in a study of blood T cell repertoires in COVID-19. The protocol was immunoSEQ multiplex PCR, while the TCRdb copy is restricted to in-frame clones and leaves out a portion. The table shows more than 120,000 clones, with around 87% occurring only once. The material sequenced was peripheral blood. The source of these receptors is a woman between 50 and 59 years old with active or convalescent COVID-19.

By frequency in the sample, this clone is medium-sized. The chain uses TRBV5-1 and TRBJ1-6; TRBD1 aligns across 9 bases. The V and J ends lost 4 bases and 9 bases, in that order; junction bases with no gene match: 2. The CDR3 covers 13 residues. CDR1 is SGHRS, CDR2 YFSETQ, per germline. CDR3 in DNA: TGCGCCAGCAGCAGGACAGGGGCTTCACCCCTCCACTTT. It encodes CASSRTGASPLHF. The full variable domain, in which reference TRBV5-1 and TRBJ1-6 provide the parts outside the CDR3, is KAGVTQTPRYLIKTRGQQVTLSCSPISGHRSVSWYQQTPGQGLQFLFEYFSETQRNKGNFPGRFSGRQFSNSRSEMNVSTLELGDSALYLCASSRTGASPLHFGNGTRLTVT.

CDR3 sequence (DNA): TGCGCCAGCAGCCTCGGACTAGCGGGACGGGATGAGCAGTTCTTC. This codes for CASSLGLAGRDEQFF. The rearrangement joins TRBV4-1 to TRBJ2-1; 12 bases fit TRBD2. The CDR3 has 15 residues. The germline CDR1 and CDR2 sequences are MGHRA and YSYEKL. V lost 4 bases and J lost 8; bases outside the gene matches: 6.

V and J are TRBV11-1 and TRBJ2-7; D possibly corresponds to TRBD2 (5 bases). The ends were cut back, 6 bases at V and 3 bases at J, with 12 bases in the middle. Germline assignment: CDR1 SGHAT and CDR2 FQDESV (reference sequence). CDR3 length: 13 residues. CDR3 region: CASRKDSLYEQYF. The CDR3 region has the DNA TGTGCCAGCAGGAAGGACTCTCTCTACGAGCAGTACTTC.

The chain links TRBV4-3 to TRBJ2-1, with 7 positions matching TRBD1. Looked up from germline, CDR1 is LGHNA and CDR2 is YSLEER. The CDR3 consists of 16 residues. V lost 0 bases and J lost 2; bases outside the gene matches: 4. CDR3 nucleotide sequence: TGCGCCAGCAGCCAAGATCGGCAGGGGGCCTACAATGAGCAGTTCTTC. Protein product: CASSQDRQGAYNEQFF.

The V and J genes are TRBV7-9 and TRBJ1-1; a weak D match, TRBD1 (5 bases). V lost 11 bases to trimming and J lost 0 bases, with 13 bases between them. CDR3 size: 13 residues. CDR1 is SEHNR and CDR2 is FQNEAQ in the germline V gene (reference sequence). The CDR3 DNA is TGTGCCGCACAGGACCGGCTGAACACTGAAGCTTTCTTT. This codes for CAAQDRLNTEAFF.

The CDR3 DNA is TGTGCCAGCAGCTTAGTTCTAGGCTATGGCTACACCTTC. It is translated as CASSLVLGYGYTF. The rearrangement uses TRBV7-9 and TRBJ1-2; D unresolved. CDR1 and CDR2 from the germline V gene are SEHNR and FQNEAQ (reference sequence). The CDR3 runs 13 residues. Trimming took 1 base from V and 4 from J, leaving 7 bases between them. The full variable domain, completed using reference TRBV7-9 and TRBJ1-2, is DTGVSQNPRHKITKRGQNVTFRCDPISEHNRLYWYRQTLGQGPEFLTYFQNEAQLEKSRLLSDRFSAERPKGSFSTLEIQRTEQGDSAMYLCASSLVLGYGYTFGSGTRLTVV.

The chain joins TRBV18 to TRBJ2-6; maybe TRBD2 (6 bases). This CDR3 region has 15 residues. V shed 6 bases and J shed 3 bases, with 12 bases lying between them. CDR1 and CDR2 from the germline V gene are KGHSH and LQKENI. CDR3 bases: TGTGCCAGCTCCCCCTCGGGGGTTGGGGCCAACGTCCTGACTTTC. Its translation is CASSPSGVGANVLTF.

The J gene is TRBJ1-2, the V gene TRBV5-1, with D perhaps TRBD1 (5 bases). Trimming took off 0 bases at V and 8 bases at J, with 11 bases between the two ends. CDR3 length equals 13 residues. CDR1 is SGHRS and CDR2 is YFSETQ in the germline V gene. Here the CDR3 reads CASSLGGDAGYTF. The CDR3, as DNA: TGCGCCAGCAGCTTGGGGGGGGACGCCGGCTACACCTTC.

The chain is built from TRBV4-3 and TRBJ2-7; D uncertain. Trimming took off 0 bases at V and 1 base at J, with 13 bases between the two ends. This CDR3 has 16 amino acids. CDR1 is LGHNA and CDR2 is YSLEER in the germline V gene. The CDR3 sequence: CASSQDRAGPSYEQYF. The CDR3 DNA follows: TGCGCCAGCAGCCAAGATAGAGCAGGCCCTTCCTACGAGCAGTACTTC.

The genes are TRBV11-2 and TRBJ2-1; 9 bases map to TRBD2. Trimming removed 6 bases from V and 4 bases from J; junction bases left unmatched: 13. CDR1 is SGHAT, CDR2 FQNNGV, per germline. CDR3 size: 17 residues. The CDR3 spells CASRGRGLAGLYNEQFF. The CDR3 DNA sequence: TGTGCCAGCAGGGGGCGTGGGCTAGCGGGGTTATACAATGAGCAGTTCTTC.

The V and J genes are TRBV10-1 and TRBJ2-4; 7 nucleotides line up with TRBD1. Germline assignment: CDR1 WNHNN and CDR2 SYGVQD (reference sequence). J was trimmed by 0 bases and V by 2 bases; bases with no gene match: 7. The CDR3 is made up of 17 amino acids. DNA of the CDR3: TGCGCCAGCAGTGAGATCGACAGGGCCGTAGCCAAAAACATTCAGTACTTC. Protein product: CASSEIDRAVAKNIQYF.

The J gene is TRBJ1-3, the V gene TRBV15; D uncertain. V was clipped by 0 bases and J by 3 bases, with 9 bases between them. The CDR3 loop spans 15 amino acids. CDR1 LNHNV and CDR2 YYDKDF come from the germline V gene (reference sequence). The chain's CDR3 is CATSRDPGGGNTIYF. CDR3 coding DNA: TGTGCCACCAGCAGAGACCCGGGTGGTGGAAACACCATATATTTT.

The genes are TRBV3-1 (or the pseudogene TRBV3-2) and TRBJ1-2; the D gene is possibly TRBD1 (5 bases). The CDR3 has 16 residues. V lost 4 bases to trimming and J lost 5 bases, with 20 bases between them. Germline values: CDR1 LGHDT, CDR2 YNNKEL (reference sequence). The CDR3 spells CASSPGTGPGGYGYTF. The CDR3 region has the DNA TGTGCCAGCAGCCCCGGGACGGGCCCCGGGGGATATGGCTACACCTTC.

A word on this clone: The sample contains more than one DNA sequence encoding this CDR3. The chain recombines TRBV7-8 with TRBJ1-2, with a weak D call TRBD1 (6 bases). Germline V gene data show CDR1 as SGHVS and CDR2 as FQNEAQ. The CDR3 runs 12 residues. V dropped 5 bases and J dropped 8 bases, with 12 bases sitting between them. This chain's CDR3 is CASSQTGYGYTF. The CDR3, as DNA: TGTGCCAGCAGCCAAACAGGGTACGGCTACACCTTC.

The chain employs TRBV7-6 and TRBJ1-6; TRBD1 might be the D (5 bases). This CDR3 comprises 18 residues. V was shortened by 5 bases and J by 4 bases, with 21 bases between the two germline ends. In germline, CDR1 is SGHVS, CDR2 FNYEAQ. The CDR3 bases are TGTGCCAGCAGCAACGCCCCCCCCACGGGACTTTATAATTCACCCCTCCACTTT. This encodes CASSNAPPTGLYNSPLHF.

This clone was observed once. This chain connects TRBV28 to TRBJ2-7, with TRBD1 matching 9 bases. Germline trimming cut 6 bases from V and 1 base from J; bases unmatched to any gene: 16. CDR3 length: 18 amino acids. Germline loops: CDR1 MDHEN, CDR2 SYDVKM. This chain's CDR3 is CASRSTGQGLMGSYEQYF. The DNA of the CDR3 is TGTGCCAGCAGATCTACGGGACAGGGACTAATGGGTTCCTACGAGCAGTACTTC.

The rearrangement links TRBV7-3 to TRBJ2-5; weak D call: TRBD1 (6 bases). This CDR3 is built from 16 residues. V was cut by 0 bases and J by 1 base, with 12 bases left in between. Germline values: CDR1 SGHTA, CDR2 FQGTGA. The CDR3 DNA is TGTGCCAGCAGCTTAACTAGGGACACCCCCCAAGAGACCCAGTACTTC. Its protein product is CASSLTRDTPQETQYF.

The chain joins TRBV6-5 to TRBJ1-5, with no clear D. V dropped 6 bases and J dropped 5 bases, with 11 bases sitting between them. The germline V gene encodes CDR1 MNHEY and CDR2 SVGAGI. This CDR3 contains 13 residues. Here the CDR3 reads CASRTDPDQPQHF. The CDR3 coding sequence is TGTGCCAGCAGAACAGACCCAGATCAGCCCCAGCATTTT.

The chain carries TRBV6-2 or TRBV6-3 and TRBJ1-1, with 10 bases that match TRBD1. CDR3 size: 16 residues. The junction had 6 bases not matched to a gene; V was cut back by 0 bases and J by 5 bases. Germline V gene data show CDR1 as MNHEY and CDR2 as SVGEGT. Here the CDR3 DNA reads TGTGCCAGCAGTTACTCGACAGGGGGCTTAGGGACTGAAGCTTTCTTT. This encodes CASSYSTGGLGTEAFF.

This chain joins TRBV11-2 and TRBJ2-7; TRBD1 matches at 9 bases. After removal of 8 bases from V and 6 bases from J, the junction contained 17 bases not matched to a gene. The CDR3 is 16 amino acids. The germline CDR1 and CDR2 sequences are SGHAT and FQNNGV. The CDR3 DNA is TGTGCCAGCTCCCAAGGGGACAGGGCTATTTCAGGCGAGCAGTACTTC. It codes for CASSQGDRAISGEQYF.

The V and J genes are TRBV6-6 and TRBJ1-6; 11 bases match TRBD1. With 6 bases clipped from V and 7 bases from J, the junction kept 8 bases outside the gene matches. The CDR3 sequence is 16 residues long. The germline V gene encodes CDR1 MNHNY and CDR2 SVGAGI (reference sequence). The CDR3 DNA reads TGTGCCAGCAGCTTCCGGGACAGGGGGATAAATTCACCCCTCCACTTT. It translates to CASSFRDRGINSPLHF.

This clone was seen just once. This chain joins TRBV6-5 and TRBJ1-1, with 9 bases aligning to TRBD1. The CDR3 consists of 15 residues. Germline CDR1 and CDR2: MNHEY and SVGAGI. V shed 6 bases and J 0 bases; nucleotides not matched to a gene: 5. The CDR3 reads CASRLGQGMNTEAFF. CDR3 in DNA: TGTGCCAGCAGATTGGGACAGGGCATGAACACTGAAGCTTTCTTT.

The rearrangement uses TRBV10-2 and TRBJ1-1; D perhaps matches TRBD1 (5 bases). Germline CDR1 and CDR2: WSHSY and SAAADI. V was shortened by 2 bases and J by 5 bases, with 9 bases between the two germline ends. The CDR3 consists of 13 residues. As DNA, the CDR3 is TGCGCCAGCAGTGAGCTTCAGGGAACTGAAGCTTTCTTT. Its translation is CASSELQGTEAFF.

The chain recombines TRBV7-2 with TRBJ2-7; D gene ambiguous. V lost 0 bases and J 3 bases, leaving 9 bases between the germline ends. CDR3 length equals 14 residues. Looked up from germline, CDR1 is SGHTA and CDR2 is FQGNSA. The chain's CDR3 is CASSLAARGYEQYF. As DNA, the CDR3 is TGTGCCAGCAGCTTAGCGGCCAGAGGCTACGAGCAGTACTTC.

As regards this clone: One end of the junction does not line up with germline, which may come from a read error. The chain is built from TRBV7-7 and TRBJ1-2, with TRBD1 matching over 7 bases. Germline V gene data show CDR1 as SSHAT and CDR2 as FNYEAQ (reference sequence). The CDR3 contains 15 residues. DNA of the CDR3: TGTGCTAGCAGCTTAAGGGACAGTACTAACTATGGCTACACCTTC. Translation gives CASSLRDSTNYGYTF.

Comment on this clone: The sample contains more than one DNA sequence encoding this CDR3. The chain links TRBV6-5 to TRBJ2-7; D is possibly TRBD1 (6 bases). V was shortened by 0 bases and J by 1 base, with 10 bases between the two germline ends. The CDR3 totals 15 residues. The germline gives CDR1 MNHEY, CDR2 SVGAGI. In DNA, the CDR3 is TGTGCCAGCAGTTACTCTGGCAGGGGTTCCTACGAGCAGTACTTC. Its protein product is CASSYSGRGSYEQYF.